Following are 12 T cell receptor beta chains from one sample sequenced in a study of blood T cell repertoires in COVID-19. Measured with immunoSEQ multiplex PCR; TCRdb has only the in-frame clones, and not every one. The sample carries fewer than 350,000 clones, 81% recorded once. Sequenced material: peripheral blood. The receptors derive from a woman in her fifties or sixties with active or convalescent COVID-19.

This sequence joins TRBV19 and TRBJ1-4; unclear D gene. V lost 3 bases to trimming and J lost 10 bases, with 12 bases between them. The CDR3 runs to 13 residues. CDR1 is LNHDA, CDR2 SQIVND, per germline (reference sequence). The CDR3 nucleotides read TGTGCCAGTAGTATCGCCCGGAGTTTAAAACTGTTTTTT. Its translation is CASSIARSLKLFF.

This chain uses TRBV7-3 with TRBJ2-2; 12 nucleotides match TRBD2. Germline trimming cut 5 bases from V and 0 bases from J; bases unmatched to any gene: 4. CDR3 length equals 17 residues. Germline loops: CDR1 SGHTA, CDR2 FQGTGA. The CDR3, as DNA: TGTGCCAGCAGCCCGAGGACTAGCGGGGCGAACACCGGGGAGCTGTTTTTT. It encodes CASSPRTSGANTGELFF.

The CDR3 region has the DNA TGCGCCAGCAGCCAGCGACAGGGGGCTGGGAGCACTGAAGCTTTCTTT. Translating gives CASSQRQGAGSTEAFF. The gene calls are TRBV4-1 and TRBJ1-1, with 10 positions matching TRBD1. Germline CDR1 MGHRA, CDR2 YSYEKL. CDR3 length: 16 residues. The V gene end was trimmed by 3 bases and the J gene end by 4 bases; junction bases not matched to a gene: 8.

The rearrangement uses TRBV10-3 and TRBJ1-4; 11 positions match TRBD1. This CDR3 is built from 16 residues. The ends lost 10 bases at V and 2 bases at J; junction bases unmatched: 9. Germline lookup yields CDR1 ENHRY and CDR2 SYGVKD. CDR3 in amino acids: CATGDRGTSTNEKLFF. The CDR3 bases are TGTGCCACAGGGGACAGGGGGACGTCTACTAATGAAAAACTGTTTTTT.

The chain employs TRBV6-5 and TRBJ1-5; tentatively, D is TRBD1 (6 bases). The germline V gene encodes CDR1 MNHEY and CDR2 SVGAGI. The CDR3 is 13 amino acids. Trimming took 5 bases from V and 4 from J, leaving 9 bases between them. For the CDR3, the DNA is TGTGCCAGCAGTCGGACAGAAAATCAGCCCCAGCATTTT. Translated, it gives CASSRTENQPQHF.

The chain links TRBV6-6 to TRBJ1-5; 7 bases are a match to TRBD1. CDR1 MNHNY and CDR2 SVGAGI come from the germline V gene (reference sequence). This CDR3 spans 16 amino acids. V lost 0 bases and J lost 7; bases outside the gene matches: 9. The CDR3 spells CASSYSTGAQGQPQHF. The CDR3 region has the DNA TGTGCCAGCAGTTACTCAACAGGGGCCCAGGGCCAGCCCCAGCATTTT.

This clone was counted a single time. The chain couples TRBV7-8 to TRBJ2-7, with D perhaps TRBD2 (6 bases). The CDR3 has 15 residues. Germline values: CDR1 SGHVS, CDR2 FQNEAQ. Trimming took 4 bases from V and 4 from J, leaving 17 bases between them. CDR3 protein: CASSSPVAGLYEQYF. CDR3 DNA: TGTGCCAGCAGCTCCCCGGTCGCGGGGTTATACGAGCAGTACTTC.

The rearrangement joins TRBV30 to TRBJ2-3, with D tentatively TRBD2 (6 bases). V lost 1 base, J lost 4 bases, and 9 bases lay in between. The CDR3 is 13 residues long. CDR1 and CDR2 (germline): GTSNPN, SVGIG (reference sequence). CDR3 in DNA: TGTGCCTGGAGTGGGGGGGTAGCAGATACGCAGTATTTT. This sequence encodes CAWSGGVADTQYF.

The chain has TRBV10-3 and TRBJ1-5; 8 nucleotides agree with TRBD1. Trimming removed 3 bases from V and 7 bases from J; junction bases left unmatched: 14. Germline loops: CDR1 ENHRY, CDR2 SYGVKD. This CDR3 has 17 residues. The CDR3 sequence: CAISEDPAGGLKQPQHF. CDR3 nucleotides: TGTGCCATCAGTGAAGACCCGGCAGGGGGCTTGAAACAGCCCCAGCATTTT.

The rearrangement uses TRBV6-1 and TRBJ1-5; perhaps TRBD1 as D (5 bases). The ends were cut back, 2 bases at V and 7 bases at J, with 9 bases in the middle. This CDR3 region has 13 residues. Germline V lookup: CDR1 MNHNS, CDR2 SASEGT. CDR3 nucleotide sequence: TGTGCCAGCAGTGAATTTACAGGCCAGCCCCAGCATTTT. It codes for CASSEFTGQPQHF.

In this sample, this clone turned up once. The V and J genes are TRBV5-8 and TRBJ1-6; 7 bases fit TRBD1. CDR1 and CDR2 from the germline V gene are SGHTS and YDEGEE. V shed 4 bases, J shed 10 bases, and the junction held 8 bases outside the gene matches. The CDR3 covers 14 residues. The CDR3 loop is CASSLTGAGSPLHF. The CDR3 DNA sequence: TGTGCCAGCAGCCTCACAGGGGCGGGCTCACCCCTCCACTTT.

This clone occurred once. The chain combines TRBV20-1 with TRBJ1-2; D unclear. The germline CDR1 and CDR2 sequences are DFQATT and SNEGSKA (reference sequence). Trimming took 4 bases from V and 4 from J, leaving 7 bases between them. This CDR3 contains 11 residues. CDR3 region: CSAMSSYGYTF. In DNA form, the CDR3 reads TGCAGTGCTATGTCCTCCTATGGCTACACCTTC.